These 18 T cell receptor beta chains were sequenced from one sample in a study of CD8+ T cells in alopecia areata. Treatment described: oral pan-JAK inhibitor, 5-10 mg twice daily. Reverse transcription of extracted RNA yielded cDNA, which provided the sequencing template. Clones were read by immunoSEQ multiplex PCR, and TCRdb kept only the in-frame ones, dropping some. Here the sample spans tens of thousands of clones, more than 45% being singletons. The sequencing used CD8+ T cells sorted from blood, collected at approximately week 39, from a patient treated with tofacitinib. The receptors shown here come from a human donor with alopecia areata.

The chain couples TRBV4-3 to TRBJ2-2, with D possibly being TRBD1 or TRBD2 (5 bases each). V lost 4 bases to trimming and J lost 6 bases, with 15 bases between them. Germline V gene lookup returns CDR1 LGHNA and CDR2 YSLEER. The CDR3 covers 15 residues. The CDR3 nucleotides are TGCGCCAGCAGCCTGAGGGACGGCGGGCCCGGGGAGCTGTTTTTT. This codes for CASSLRDGGPGELFF.

The CDR3 region is CASSIERSYEQYF. The DNA for the CDR3 is TGTGCCAGTAGTATCGAGCGGAGCTACGAGCAGTACTTC. The gene calls are TRBV19 and TRBJ2-7; TRBD2 is a possible D gene (5 bases). V lost 3 bases and J 3 bases, leaving 9 bases between the germline ends. CDR3 size: 13 residues. The V gene's germline CDR1 is LNHDA and CDR2 SQIVND (reference sequence).

This clone was detected a few times. The chain joins TRBV4-1 to TRBJ2-1, with D possibly called TRBD1 or TRBD2 (6 bases each). The ends were cut back, 1 base at V and 4 bases at J, with 14 bases in the middle. CDR1 and CDR2 from the germline V gene are MGHRA and YSYEKL. The length of the CDR3 is 16 residues. The CDR3 DNA is TGCGCCAGCAGCCAAGCGGCGGGGACACGTTACAATGAGCAGTTCTTC. It encodes CASSQAAGTRYNEQFF.

In DNA form, the CDR3 reads TGCGCCAGCAGCCCCGGGGGGGCCGGCGGTCAGCCCCAGCATTTT. Amino acids: CASSPGGAGGQPQHF. This chain joins TRBV4-1 and TRBJ1-5; TRBD1 might be the D (6 bases). Looked up from germline, CDR1 is MGHRA and CDR2 is YSYEKL. V was cut by 4 bases and J by 6 bases, with 16 bases left in between. The CDR3 consists of 15 residues.

This clone was seen a handful of times. In nucleotides, the CDR3 is TGTGCCTGGAGTGGTATAGCGGGGGGCCTGAATGAGCAGTTCTTC. This codes for CAWSGIAGGLNEQFF. V usage is TRBV30 and J usage is TRBJ2-1; 10 bases agree with TRBD2. Germline assignment: CDR1 GTSNPN and CDR2 SVGIG (reference sequence). The CDR3 sequence is 15 residues long. The V segment lost 1 base and the J segment 7 bases; nucleotides outside the gene matches: 7.

This clone showed up just a few times. V and J are TRBV5-5 and TRBJ2-7; 9 nucleotides match TRBD2. CDR1 is SGHKS and CDR2 is YYEKEE in the germline V gene (reference sequence). The V and J ends lost 4 bases and 1 base, in that order; junction bases with no gene match: 9. The CDR3 contains 16 residues. CDR3 in amino acids: CASSRHGLAPSYEQYF. The CDR3 DNA reads as TGTGCCAGCAGCCGACACGGACTAGCGCCTTCCTACGAGCAGTACTTC.

Remarks on this clone: Other nucleotide sequences from this sample produce the same CDR3. The chain is built from TRBV27 and TRBJ2-7, with 11 bases aligning to TRBD1. Trimming cost V 8 bases and J 4 bases; bases outside gene matches: 4. CDR3 length equals 13 residues. The germline gives CDR1 MNHEY, CDR2 SMNVEV (reference sequence). The CDR3 spells CASGGTGGYEQYF. CDR3 bases: TGTGCCAGCGGGGGGACAGGGGGGTACGAGCAGTACTTC.

V gene TRBV9 combines with J gene TRBJ1-2; maybe TRBD1 (6 bases). The CDR3 loop spans 14 amino acids. Per germline, CDR1 SGDLS and CDR2 YYNGEE. The V gene lost 3 bases and the J gene lost 12 bases, with 21 bases spanning the gap. The DNA for the CDR3 is TGTGCCAGCAGCGGATCGGGACAAATCAACGCGAACACCTTC. Amino acids: CASSGSGQINANTF.

The chain is built from TRBV9 and TRBJ2-3; D is possibly TRBD1 or TRBD2 (5 bases each). The CDR3 contains 13 residues. V lost 0 bases, J lost 7 bases, and 9 bases lay in between. In germline, CDR1 is SGDLS, CDR2 YYNGEE. DNA of the CDR3: TGTGCCAGCAGCGTAGGAGAGGGGAATACGCAGTATTTT. Its translation: CASSVGEGNTQYF.

V is TRBV4-1 and J is TRBJ2-7; D uncertain. Germline-derived CDR1 and CDR2 are MGHRA and YSYEKL. CDR3 length equals 15 residues. Trimming left V 3 bases short and J 0 bases short, with 12 bases between. The CDR3: CASSHSSVASYEQYF. The CDR3 DNA is TGCGCCAGCAGCCACTCGTCGGTGGCCTCCTACGAGCAGTACTTC.

The chain joins TRBV25-1 to TRBJ2-7, with 11 bases identical to TRBD2. CDR1 is MGHDK, CDR2 SYGVNS, per germline. V dropped 3 bases and J dropped 4; count of bases not matched to a gene: 5. This CDR3 is 15 amino acids long. CDR3 loop: CASSEASGRIYEQYF. Here the CDR3 DNA reads TGTGCCAGCAGTGAGGCTAGCGGGAGGATTTACGAGCAGTACTTC.

The genes are TRBV9 and TRBJ2-5; TRBD2 agrees at 7 bases. J was trimmed by 1 base and V by 2 bases; bases with no gene match: 5. Looked up from germline, CDR1 is SGDLS and CDR2 is YYNGEE. CDR3 length equals 15 residues. The CDR3 DNA follows: TGTGCCAGCAGCGTGGGGGGGGACTCCCAAGAGACCCAGTACTTC. This sequence encodes CASSVGGDSQETQYF.

V is TRBV29-1 and J is TRBJ2-4; weak D call: TRBD2 (5 bases). The V end was cut by 0 bases, the J end by 3 bases, with 24 bases between. The CDR3 spans 19 residues. From germline, CDR1 is SQVTM and CDR2 ANQGSEA. In DNA form, the CDR3 reads TGCAGCGTTGAAGATCGCCCGAACCTAGCCCCCTTTGGCAAAAACATTCAGTACTTC. Translated: CSVEDRPNLAPFGKNIQYF.

V is TRBV5-6 and J is TRBJ1-2; perhaps TRBD1 as D (5 bases). The CDR3 is made up of 14 amino acids. The V gene's germline CDR1 is SGHDT and CDR2 YYEEEE. V was pared by 0 bases and J by 8 bases, with 14 bases between. This CDR3 reads CASSLGRVVEGYTF. The CDR3 DNA follows: TGTGCCAGCAGCTTGGGCAGGGTAGTAGAAGGCTACACCTTC.

This sequence joins TRBV30 and TRBJ2-6; D perhaps matches TRBD2 (6 bases). The CDR3 is 14 amino acids. CDR1 is GTSNPN, CDR2 SVGIG, per germline (reference sequence). The V end lost 3 bases, the J end lost 3 bases, and 9 bases lay between the germline ends. CDR3 sequence reads: CAWSGGFGANVLTF. The DNA of the CDR3 is TGTGCCTGGAGCGGGGGATTTGGGGCCAACGTCCTGACTTTC. Full variable domain (missing parts from reference TRBV30 and TRBJ2-6): SQTIHQWPATLVQPVGSPLSLECTVEGTSNPNLYWYRQAAGRGLQLLFYSVGIGQISSEVPQNLSASRPQDRQFILSSKKLLLSDSGFYLCAWSGGFGANVLTFGAGSRLTVL.

The chain couples TRBV7-9 to TRBJ2-1; TRBD2 aligns across 8 bases. Germline V gene lookup returns CDR1 SEHNR and CDR2 FQNEAQ (reference sequence). The CDR3 spans 12 residues. Trimming cost V 6 bases and J 13 bases; bases outside gene matches: 8. For the CDR3, the DNA is TGTGCCAGCAGACTCGAGCGGGAGTACCAGTTCTTC. Translation: CASRLEREYQFF. Full variable domain (missing parts from reference TRBV7-9 and TRBJ2-1): DTGVSQNPRHKITKRGQNVTFRCDPISEHNRLYWYRQTLGQGPEFLTYFQNEAQLEKSRLLSDRFSAERPKGSFSTLEIQRTEQGDSAMYLCASRLEREYQFFGPGTRLTVL.

This chain joins TRBV4-1 and TRBJ2-1; possibly TRBD2 for D (5 bases). V lost 1 base, J lost 9 bases, and 16 bases lay in between. There are 15 residues in the CDR3. Germline CDR1 and CDR2: MGHRA and YSYEKL. This chain's CDR3 is CASSQVLSTRGEQFF. The CDR3, as DNA: TGCGCCAGCAGCCAAGTGTTAAGCACCCGGGGTGAGCAGTTCTTC.

This rearrangement joins TRBV30 to TRBJ1-4; unclear D gene. The CDR3 runs to 16 residues. The V gene lost 1 base and the J gene lost 8 bases, with 20 bases spanning the gap. Per germline, CDR1 GTSNPN and CDR2 SVGIG (reference sequence). CDR3 in amino acids: CAWSELAASRGEKLFF. CDR3 nucleotide sequence: TGTGCCTGGAGTGAGTTGGCGGCCTCAAGAGGGGAAAAACTGTTTTTT. Drawing the rest from reference TRBV30 and TRBJ1-4, the complete variable domain is SQTIHQWPATLVQPVGSPLSLECTVEGTSNPNLYWYRQAAGRGLQLLFYSVGIGQISSEVPQNLSASRPQDRQFILSSKKLLLSDSGFYLCAWSELAASRGEKLFFGSGTQLSVL.